The rows below give T cell receptor beta chains drawn from one sample of a study of T cells in Graves' hyperthyroidism and ophthalmopathy. TCRdb called the multiplex PCR reads again in MiXCR, with one record for every CDR3 protein. The data hold more than 500,000 distinct CDR3 sequences, with about 15% observed a single time. Sequencing was done on a sample of blood. These receptors were taken from a woman in her 40s with Graves' ophthalmopathy. Both conserved end residues are trimmed from each CDR3.

CDR3 protein	V gene	J gene
ASSDRTGRTEAF	TRBV25-1	TRBJ1-1
ASSQSVASGRATGELF	TRBV3-1	TRBJ2-2
ASSLGAEYEQY	TRBV12-3/TRBV12-4	TRBJ2-7
ASSAYLGSNEQY	TRBV7-2	TRBJ2-7
ASSLSQGALYGYT	TRBV27	TRBJ1-2
ASRQGQANVLT	TRBV12-3/TRBV12-4	TRBJ2-6
ASTRGVIMNTEAF	TRBV19	TRBJ1-1
ASRGRDYSYEQY	TRBV6-2/TRBV6-3	TRBJ2-7
SAIRQYQLYPF	TRBV20-1	TRBJ1-1
SARPPVLAEETQY	TRBV20-1	TRBJ2-5
ASSSDRAELYEQY	TRBV7-4	TRBJ2-7
ASGAGTATGNTIY	TRBV12-5	TRBJ1-3
ASSQGAGETEAF	TRBV4-3	TRBJ1-1
ASSPGPAGEASYEQY	TRBV6-2/TRBV6-3	TRBJ2-7
ASSAAGGKSYEQY	TRBV7-2	TRBJ2-7
SANRGHEHY	TRBV29-1	TRBJ2-7
ANLRSSGNTIY	TRBV19	TRBJ1-3
ASSYLALAKNIQY	TRBV6-5	TRBJ2-4
ASSLKLGQRSYEQY	TRBV28	TRBJ2-7
ASRYGTGGNEQY	TRBV28	TRBJ2-7
ASSYGQGGYEQY	TRBV6-5	TRBJ2-7
ASSDPGRYQETQY	TRBV28	TRBJ2-5
AWSLPQGVHTEAF	TRBV30	TRBJ1-1
ATIPGQGQPQH	TRBV19	TRBJ1-5
ASSKSRYPGANVLT	TRBV19	TRBJ2-6
ASSPGQWYSPLH	TRBV28	TRBJ1-6
AIMPGNLGEQY	TRBV10-3	TRBJ2-7
ASSYSRVEALH	TRBV6-2/TRBV6-3	TRBJ1-6
ASSYKAPFYEQY	TRBV6-2/TRBV6-3	TRBJ2-7
ASSARTYEQY	TRBV7-2	TRBJ2-7
ASSLEQGRYTEAF	TRBV11-2	TRBJ1-1
ASSEFQGLGNQPQH	TRBV5-5	TRBJ1-5
ASSSVGAAGAGELF	TRBV28	TRBJ2-2
ASCSGLMNTEAF	TRBV5-1	TRBJ1-1
ASSYLNLNQPQH	TRBV6-2/TRBV6-3	TRBJ1-5
ASTLPPVIARSSYEQY	TRBV11-2	TRBJ2-7
ASSLDLSGPQY	TRBV11-2	TRBJ2-3
ASSYWGTGSPQH	TRBV6-2/TRBV6-3	TRBJ1-5
ASSLGTGHRAGELF	TRBV12-3/TRBV12-4	TRBJ2-2
ASMRGASTEAF	TRBV6-1	TRBJ1-1
ASSWDRVNTEAF	TRBV12-3/TRBV12-4	TRBJ1-1
ASSFRRDRALYEQY	TRBV6-2/TRBV6-3	TRBJ2-7
ASSNDRAQPQH	TRBV28	TRBJ1-5
SAPGRQIRDEQY	TRBV20-1	TRBJ2-7
ASSMGPTYKQY	TRBV19	TRBJ2-7
ASSYLGHNGVEQY	TRBV6-2/TRBV6-3	TRBJ2-7
ASSDSNSNQPQH	TRBV2	TRBJ1-5
ASSGTPPRETQY	TRBV12-3/TRBV12-4	TRBJ2-5
SVERGTGANVLT	TRBV29-1	TRBJ2-6